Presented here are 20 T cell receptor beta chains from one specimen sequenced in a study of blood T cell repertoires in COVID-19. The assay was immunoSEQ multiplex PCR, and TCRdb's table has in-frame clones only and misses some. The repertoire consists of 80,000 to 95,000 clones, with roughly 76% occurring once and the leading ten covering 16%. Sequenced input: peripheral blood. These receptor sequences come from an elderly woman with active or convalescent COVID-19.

CDR3 nucleotides: TGTGCCAGTACCTACGGACAGGGGACTTCCTACGAGCAGTACTTC. Translation gives CASTYGQGTSYEQYF. The chain is built from TRBV19 and TRBJ2-7; 9 positions match TRBD1. CDR3 size: 15 residues. With V trimmed by 7 bases and J by 1 base, 8 bases remained unmatched. Germline CDR1 and CDR2: LNHDA and SQIVND (reference sequence).

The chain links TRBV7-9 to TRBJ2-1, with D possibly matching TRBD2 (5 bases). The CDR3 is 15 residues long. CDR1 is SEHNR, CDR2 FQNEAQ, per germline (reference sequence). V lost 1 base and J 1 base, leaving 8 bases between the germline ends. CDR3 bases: TGTGCCAGCAGCTTAGGTAGCGTATCCTACAATGAGCAGTTCTTC. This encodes CASSLGSVSYNEQFF. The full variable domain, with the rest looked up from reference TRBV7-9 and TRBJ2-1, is DTGVSQNPRHKITKRGQNVTFRCDPISEHNRLYWYRQTLGQGPEFLTYFQNEAQLEKSRLLSDRFSAERPKGSFSTLEIQRTEQGDSAMYLCASSLGSVSYNEQFFGPGTRLTVL.

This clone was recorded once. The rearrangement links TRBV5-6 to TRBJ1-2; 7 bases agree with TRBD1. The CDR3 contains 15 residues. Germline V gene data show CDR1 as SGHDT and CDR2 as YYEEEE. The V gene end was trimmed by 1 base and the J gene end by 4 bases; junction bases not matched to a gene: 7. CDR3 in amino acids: CASSLRTGTVYGYTF. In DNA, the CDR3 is TGTGCCAGCAGCTTGAGGACCGGGACAGTCTATGGCTACACCTTC.

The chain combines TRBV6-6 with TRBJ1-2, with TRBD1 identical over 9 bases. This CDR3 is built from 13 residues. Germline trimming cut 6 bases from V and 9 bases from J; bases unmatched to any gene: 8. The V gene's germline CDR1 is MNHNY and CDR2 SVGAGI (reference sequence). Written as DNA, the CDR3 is TGTGCCAGCAGATACAGGGGGCGCGGAAGCTACACCTTC. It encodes CASRYRGRGSYTF.

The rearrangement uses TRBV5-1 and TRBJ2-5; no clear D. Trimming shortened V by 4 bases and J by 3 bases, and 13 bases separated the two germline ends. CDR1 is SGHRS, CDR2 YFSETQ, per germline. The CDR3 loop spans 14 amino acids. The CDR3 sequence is CASSPRLREETQYF. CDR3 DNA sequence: TGCGCCAGCAGCCCGAGGTTACGGGAAGAGACCCAGTACTTC. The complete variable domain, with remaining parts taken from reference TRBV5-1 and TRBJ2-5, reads KAGVTQTPRYLIKTRGQQVTLSCSPISGHRSVSWYQQTPGQGLQFLFEYFSETQRNKGNFPGRFSGRQFSNSRSEMNVSTLELGDSALYLCASSPRLREETQYFGPGTRLLVL.

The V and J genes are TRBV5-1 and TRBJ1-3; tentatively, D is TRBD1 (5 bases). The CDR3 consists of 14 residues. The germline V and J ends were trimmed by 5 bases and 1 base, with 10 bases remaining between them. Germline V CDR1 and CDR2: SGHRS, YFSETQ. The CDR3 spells CASRAQGSGNTIYF. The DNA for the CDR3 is TGCGCCAGCAGAGCCCAGGGTTCTGGAAACACCATATATTTT. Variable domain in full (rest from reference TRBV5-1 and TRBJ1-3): KAGVTQTPRYLIKTRGQQVTLSCSPISGHRSVSWYQQTPGQGLQFLFEYFSETQRNKGNFPGRFSGRQFSNSRSEMNVSTLELGDSALYLCASRAQGSGNTIYFGEGSWLTVV.

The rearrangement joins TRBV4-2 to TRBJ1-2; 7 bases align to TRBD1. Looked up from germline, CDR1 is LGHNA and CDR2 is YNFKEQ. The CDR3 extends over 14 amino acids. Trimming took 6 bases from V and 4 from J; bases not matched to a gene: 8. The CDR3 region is CASSRDRPTYGYTF. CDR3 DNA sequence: TGTGCCAGCAGTCGGGACAGACCCACCTATGGCTACACCTTC.

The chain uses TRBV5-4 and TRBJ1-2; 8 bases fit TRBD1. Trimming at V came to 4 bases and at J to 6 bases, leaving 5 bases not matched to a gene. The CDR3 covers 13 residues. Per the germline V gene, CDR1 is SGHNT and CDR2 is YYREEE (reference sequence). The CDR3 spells CASSLQGVNGYTF. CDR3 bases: TGTGCCAGCAGCCTACAGGGGGTAAATGGCTACACCTTC.

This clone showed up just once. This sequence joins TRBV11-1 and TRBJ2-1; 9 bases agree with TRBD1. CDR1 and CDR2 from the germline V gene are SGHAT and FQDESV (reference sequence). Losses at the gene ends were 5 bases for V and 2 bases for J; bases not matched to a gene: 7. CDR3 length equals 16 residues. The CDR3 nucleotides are TGTGCCAGCAGCGCCCGGGACAGGGCCACCTACAATGAGCAGTTCTTC. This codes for CASSARDRATYNEQFF. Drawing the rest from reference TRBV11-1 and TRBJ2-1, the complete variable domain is EAEVAQSPRYKITEKSQAVAFWCDPISGHATLYWYRQILGQGPELLVQFQDESVVDDSQLPKDRFSAERLKGVDSTLKIQPAELGDSAMYLCASSARDRATYNEQFFGPGTRLTVL.

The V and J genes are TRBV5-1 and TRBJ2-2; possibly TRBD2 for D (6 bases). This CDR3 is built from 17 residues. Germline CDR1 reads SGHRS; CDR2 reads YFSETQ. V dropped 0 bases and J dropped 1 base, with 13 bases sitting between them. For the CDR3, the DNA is TGCGCCAGCAGCTTGGCCGTCGGGAGCCTGAACACCGGGGAGCTGTTTTTT. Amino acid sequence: CASSLAVGSLNTGELFF.

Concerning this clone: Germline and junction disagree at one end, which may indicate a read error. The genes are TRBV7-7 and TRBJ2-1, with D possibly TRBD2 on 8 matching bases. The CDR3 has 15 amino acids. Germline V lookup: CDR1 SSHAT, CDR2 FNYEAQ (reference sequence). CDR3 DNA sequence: TGTGCTAGCAGCAGGGGGACTAGCTCCTACAATGAGCAGTTCTTC. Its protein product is CASSRGTSSYNEQFF.

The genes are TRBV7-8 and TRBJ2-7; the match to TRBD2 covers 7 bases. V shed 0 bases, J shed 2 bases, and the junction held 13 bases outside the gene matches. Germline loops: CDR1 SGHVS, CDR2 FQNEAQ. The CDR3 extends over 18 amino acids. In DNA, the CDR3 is TGTGCCAGCAGCTTAGCGGGCGGGAGCTTCACTGTTCCCTACGAGCAGTACTTC. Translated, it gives CASSLAGGSFTVPYEQYF.

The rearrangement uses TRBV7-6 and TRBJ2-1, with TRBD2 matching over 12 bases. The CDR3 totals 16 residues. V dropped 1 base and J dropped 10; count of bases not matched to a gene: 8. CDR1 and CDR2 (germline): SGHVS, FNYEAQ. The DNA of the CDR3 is TGTGCCAGCAGCTTAGGGCCTAGCGGGAGGGCCTCGGAGCAGTTCTTC. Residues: CASSLGPSGRASEQFF.

The CDR3 bases are TGTGCCTGGAGTGTTTTTCCCGCCGGGTCCTACAATGAGCAGTTCTTC. It yields the protein CAWSVFPAGSYNEQFF. This sequence joins TRBV30 and TRBJ2-1, with D hard to call. Germline V lookup: CDR1 GTSNPN, CDR2 SVGIG (reference sequence). The CDR3 covers 16 residues. Trimming shortened V by 0 bases and J by 1 base, and 13 bases separated the two germline ends. Full variable domain (remainder filled in from reference TRBV30 and TRBJ2-1): SQTIHQWPATLVQPVGSPLSLECTVEGTSNPNLYWYRQAAGRGLQLLFYSVGIGQISSEVPQNLSASRPQDRQFILSSKKLLLSDSGFYLCAWSVFPAGSYNEQFFGPGTRLTVL.

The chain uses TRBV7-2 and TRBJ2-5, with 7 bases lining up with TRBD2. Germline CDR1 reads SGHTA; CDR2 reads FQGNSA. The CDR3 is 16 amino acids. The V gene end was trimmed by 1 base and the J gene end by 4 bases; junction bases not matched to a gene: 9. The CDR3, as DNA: TGTGCCAGCAGCTTAGGGGCGGGAGCCGTCGGAGAGACCCAGTACTTC. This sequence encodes CASSLGAGAVGETQYF. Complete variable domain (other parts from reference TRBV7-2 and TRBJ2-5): GAGVSQSPSNKVTEKGKDVELRCDPISGHTALYWYRQSLGQGLEFLIYFQGNSAPDKSGLPSDRFSAERTGGSVSTLTIQRTQQEDSAVYLCASSLGAGAVGETQYFGPGTRLLVL.

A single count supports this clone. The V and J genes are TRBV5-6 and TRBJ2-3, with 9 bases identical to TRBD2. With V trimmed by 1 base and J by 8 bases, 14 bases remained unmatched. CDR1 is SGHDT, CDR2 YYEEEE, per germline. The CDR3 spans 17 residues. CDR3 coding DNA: TGTGCCAGCAGCTTGAGCTTGGCGGGAGGGACGTCGGGTACGCAGTATTTT. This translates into CASSLSLAGGTSGTQYF.

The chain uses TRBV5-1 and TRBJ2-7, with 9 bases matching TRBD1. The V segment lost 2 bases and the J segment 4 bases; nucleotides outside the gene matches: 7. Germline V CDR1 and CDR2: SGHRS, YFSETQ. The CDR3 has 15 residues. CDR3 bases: TGCGCCAGCAGCTTAGGCGGGACAGGGCTTTACGAGCAGTACTTC. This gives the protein CASSLGGTGLYEQYF.

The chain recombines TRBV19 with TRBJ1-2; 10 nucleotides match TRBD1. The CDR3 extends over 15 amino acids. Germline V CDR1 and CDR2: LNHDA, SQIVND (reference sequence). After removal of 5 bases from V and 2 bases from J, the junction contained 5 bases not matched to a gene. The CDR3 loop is CASSFSGQGNYGYTF. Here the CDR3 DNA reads TGTGCCAGTAGTTTTTCGGGACAGGGGAACTATGGCTACACCTTC.

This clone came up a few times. CDR3 DNA: TGCGCCAGCAGCTTGGTGCGGGGGGCGGGAGATACGCAGTATTTT. Translating it yields CASSLVRGAGDTQYF. The V gene is TRBV5-1, the J gene TRBJ2-3; 8 nucleotides agree with TRBD2. This CDR3 region has 15 residues. Trimming at V came to 0 bases and at J to 5 bases, leaving 5 bases not matched to a gene. The germline CDR1 and CDR2 sequences are SGHRS and YFSETQ. The variable domain in full, completed from reference TRBV5-1 and TRBJ2-3, reads KAGVTQTPRYLIKTRGQQVTLSCSPISGHRSVSWYQQTPGQGLQFLFEYFSETQRNKGNFPGRFSGRQFSNSRSEMNVSTLELGDSALYLCASSLVRGAGDTQYFGPGTRLTVL.

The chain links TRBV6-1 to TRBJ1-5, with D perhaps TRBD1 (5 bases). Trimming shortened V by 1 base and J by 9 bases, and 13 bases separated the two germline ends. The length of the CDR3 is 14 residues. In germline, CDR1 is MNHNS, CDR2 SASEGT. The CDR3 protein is CASSEGTGLRPQHF. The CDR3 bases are TGTGCCAGCAGTGAAGGAACAGGCCTGCGGCCCCAGCATTTT.